A single sample is the source of the 10 T cell receptor beta chains below, sequenced in a study of blood T cell repertoires in COVID-19. The assay was immunoSEQ multiplex PCR, and TCRdb's table has in-frame clones only and misses some. The table lists hundreds of thousands of clones, 85% to 90% of them singletons. The sequencing sample was made of PBMCs or T cells enriched from blood (not recorded which). These receptors were collected from a man aged 30-40 years who had recovered from COVID-19.

V usage is TRBV19 and J usage is TRBJ2-1, with TRBD2 identical over 8 bases. The V and J ends lost 9 bases and 8 bases, in that order; junction bases with no gene match: 9. Looked up from germline, CDR1 is LNHDA and CDR2 is SQIVND (reference sequence). The CDR3 is 13 amino acids. CDR3 protein: CASSGTSADEQFF. DNA of the CDR3: TGTGCCAGCTCCGGGACTAGTGCGGATGAGCAGTTCTTC.

The chain employs TRBV5-5 and TRBJ2-6; D ambiguous. The germline CDR1 and CDR2 sequences are SGHKS and YYEKEE (reference sequence). CDR3 size: 15 residues. Trimming shortened V by 7 bases and J by 2 bases, and 13 bases separated the two germline ends. In DNA form, the CDR3 reads TGTGCCAGCCAGGCAGCAAGTACTGGGGCCAACGTCCTGACTTTC. Its protein product is CASQAASTGANVLTF.

V is TRBV11-2 and J is TRBJ2-7, with D maybe TRBD1 (5 bases). Germline values: CDR1 SGHAT, CDR2 FQNNGV. The CDR3 covers 12 residues. Deletions cut 3 bases from V and 3 bases from J, with 6 bases between. CDR3 region: CASSFQGYEQYF. The CDR3 DNA is TGTGCCAGCAGCTTCCAGGGCTACGAGCAGTACTTC.

The chain combines TRBV6-1 with TRBJ1-1, with D uncertain. With 2 bases removed from V and 2 bases from J, the gap between germline ends came to 9 bases. Germline CDR1 MNHNS, CDR2 SASEGT. The CDR3 has 14 amino acids. The CDR3 protein is CASSESGENTEAFF. CDR3 nucleotide sequence: TGTGCCAGCAGTGAATCCGGGGAAAACACTGAAGCTTTCTTT.

The CDR3: CASSELGGARGYTF. Written as DNA, the CDR3 is TGTGCCAGCAGTGAGCTAGGGGGCGCGAGGGGCTACACCTTC. The genes are TRBV6-1 and TRBJ1-2; 7 nucleotides line up with TRBD1. CDR1 MNHNS and CDR2 SASEGT come from the germline V gene. This CDR3 region has 14 residues. J gave up 8 bases and V 3 bases, and 9 bases lay outside the gene matches.

The rearrangement joins TRBV5-1 to TRBJ1-2, with D possibly matching TRBD1 (6 bases). Trimming removed 0 bases at V and 8 bases at J, with 8 bases between. The germline CDR1 and CDR2 sequences are SGHRS and YFSETQ. CDR3 size: 12 residues. The CDR3: CASSLEGDGYTF. CDR3 bases: TGCGCCAGCAGCTTGGAGGGGGACGGCTACACCTTC. The entire variable domain, with the rest obtained from reference TRBV5-1 and TRBJ1-2, is as follows: KAGVTQTPRYLIKTRGQQVTLSCSPISGHRSVSWYQQTPGQGLQFLFEYFSETQRNKGNFPGRFSGRQFSNSRSEMNVSTLELGDSALYLCASSLEGDGYTFGSGTRLTVV.

The V call is TRBV25-1, the J call TRBJ1-3; possibly TRBD1 for D (5 bases). V was clipped by 2 bases and J by 1 base, with 9 bases between them. The germline V gene encodes CDR1 MGHDK and CDR2 SYGVNS. CDR3 length: 15 residues. CDR3 region: CASSEQGKSGNTIYF. In nucleotides, the CDR3 is TGTGCCAGCAGTGAACAGGGTAAATCTGGAAACACCATATATTTT.

The rearrangement joins TRBV27 to TRBJ1-1; 7 nucleotides match TRBD1. V dropped 2 bases and J dropped 3; count of bases not matched to a gene: 9. The CDR3 consists of 16 residues. CDR1 and CDR2 from the germline V gene are MNHEY and SMNVEV (reference sequence). This CDR3 reads CASSLKVTGWDTEAFF. The CDR3 DNA sequence: TGTGCCAGCAGTTTAAAGGTGACAGGGTGGGACACTGAAGCTTTCTTT.

The chain is built from TRBV29-1 and TRBJ1-5, with unresolved D. This CDR3 has 13 residues. V shed 3 bases and J shed 7 bases, with 13 bases lying between them. Per germline, CDR1 SQVTM and CDR2 ANQGSEA. Written as DNA, the CDR3 is TGCAGCGTTGATCTGGGAGGAGAACAGCCCCAGCATTTT. Translation: CSVDLGGEQPQHF.

This chain links TRBV7-9 with TRBJ1-4, with D perhaps TRBD1 (5 bases). The V end lost 4 bases, the J end lost 7 bases, and 16 bases lay between the germline ends. This CDR3 region has 15 residues. Germline values: CDR1 SEHNR, CDR2 FQNEAQ (reference sequence). The CDR3, as DNA: TGTGCCAGCAGCTATGCAGGAGGGGCAGGTGAAAAACTGTTTTTT. It codes for CASSYAGGAGEKLFF.